These 23 T cell receptor beta chains were all obtained from the same sample, sequenced in a study of OX40 agonist ivuxolimab in advanced cancers. Here immunoSEQ multiplex PCR was the method, and the copy in TCRdb shows in-frame clones only, minus some. This table holds about 23,000 clones, approximately 80% found once. The sequenced sample was CD4+ or CD8+ T cells sorted from blood, obtained in a trial of the OX40 agonist ivuxolimab. The receptors stem from an adult with an advanced solid tumor such as melanoma, head and neck, liver or kidney cancer.

V and J are TRBV5-1 and TRBJ2-3; D is ambiguous. The V and J ends lost 5 bases and 5 bases respectively, with 6 bases between them. The CDR3 consists of 11 residues. Germline values: CDR1 SGHRS, CDR2 YFSETQ. CDR3 region: CASRGGDTQYF. CDR3 in DNA: TGCGCCAGCAGGGGCGGAGATACGCAGTATTTT.

This clone was observed a few times. The rearrangement uses TRBV9 and TRBJ2-2; D unclear. V lost 3 bases, J lost 6 bases, and 9 bases lay in between. The CDR3 spans 13 residues. CDR1 and CDR2 (germline): SGDLS, YYNGEE. The CDR3 DNA reads as TGTGCCAGCAGCGCCAGGTTGCCCGGGGAGCTGTTTTTT. Protein: CASSARLPGELFF.

The chain employs TRBV2 and TRBJ2-1, with 8 bases lining up with TRBD2. CDR3 length equals 12 residues. The V gene's germline CDR1 is SNHLY and CDR2 FYNNEI. V shed 6 bases and J 9 bases; nucleotides not matched to a gene: 4. The CDR3 coding sequence is TGTGCCAGCAGGGTAGCGGGATCTGAGCAGTTCTTC. This codes for CASRVAGSEQFF. Using reference TRBV2 and TRBJ2-1 for the parts outside the CDR3, the full variable domain is EPEVTQTPSHQVTQMGQEVILRCVPISNHLYFYWYRQILGQKVEFLVSFYNNEISEKSEIFDDQFSVERPDGSNFTLKIRSTKLEDSAMYFCASRVAGSEQFFGPGTRLTVL.

The chain couples TRBV7-2 to TRBJ2-6; D gene unclear. This CDR3 has 14 residues. Trimming pared 3 bases from V and 0 bases from J, leaving 3 bases between. Germline values: CDR1 SGHTA, CDR2 FQGNSA. The chain's CDR3 is CASSFDSGANVLTF. As DNA, the CDR3 is TGTGCCAGCAGCTTCGACTCTGGGGCCAACGTCCTGACTTTC.

This clone occurred a few times. The chain links TRBV6-6 to TRBJ1-2; 7 bases are shared with TRBD1. The CDR3 length is 15 residues. After removal of 0 bases from V and 0 bases from J, the junction contained 1 base not matched to a gene. Germline values: CDR1 MNHNY, CDR2 SVGAGI (reference sequence). As DNA, the CDR3 is TGTGCCAGCAGTTACTCAGGGGGCTCTAACTATGGCTACACCTTC. Encoded protein: CASSYSGGSNYGYTF.

This chain connects TRBV6-5 to TRBJ1-1, with TRBD1 as a possible D gene (5 bases). This CDR3 comprises 15 residues. CDR1 and CDR2 (germline): MNHEY, SVGAGI. With 5 bases removed from V and 4 bases from J, the gap between germline ends came to 17 bases. CDR3 bases: TGTGCCAGCAGTAAACAGGTCGCCCGGGGCACTGAAGCTTTCTTT. Encoded protein: CASSKQVARGTEAFF.

V is TRBV19 and J is TRBJ1-4; perhaps TRBD1 as D (5 bases). V was cut by 5 bases and J by 10 bases, with 17 bases left in between. Germline values: CDR1 LNHDA, CDR2 SQIVND (reference sequence). The CDR3 covers 14 residues. In DNA, the CDR3 is TGTGCCAGTAGTGATACCAAATCGGGACCAAAACTGTTTTTT. Translating gives CASSDTKSGPKLFF.

V gene TRBV6-6 combines with J gene TRBJ1-1, with D tentatively TRBD1 (6 bases). Germline CDR1 reads MNHNY; CDR2 reads SVGAGI (reference sequence). The CDR3 length is 16 residues. V lost 4 bases to trimming and J lost 1 base, with 16 bases between them. CDR3 region: CASSSPGVGANTEAFF. The CDR3, as DNA: TGTGCCAGCAGTTCGCCAGGGGTCGGTGCGAACACTGAAGCTTTCTTT.

This clone was counted once. The chain joins TRBV7-2 to TRBJ2-1, with 13 bases aligning to TRBD2. Trimming removed 5 bases from V and 8 bases from J; junction bases left unmatched: 6. CDR3 length equals 15 residues. CDR1 and CDR2 from the germline V gene are SGHTA and FQGNSA. CDR3 amino acids: CASSPRTSGGYEQFF. The CDR3 bases are TGTGCCAGCAGCCCGAGGACTAGCGGGGGCTATGAGCAGTTCTTC.

A note on this clone: At one end, the junction sequence differs from germline, possibly due to a read error. The rearrangement joins TRBV7-2 to TRBJ2-2; 8 positions match TRBD2. Germline CDR1 reads SGHTA; CDR2 reads FQGNSA. This CDR3 has 17 residues. This CDR3 is CASTLGGGMQITGELFF. Here the CDR3 DNA reads TGTGCCAGCACCTTAGGCGGGGGGATGCAGATCACCGGGGAGCTGTTTTTT.

This clone was found a few times. The chain joins TRBV18 to TRBJ1-6; possibly TRBD1 for D (6 bases). The CDR3 loop spans 19 amino acids. V lost 0 bases, J lost 2 bases, and 17 bases lay in between. CDR1 KGHSH and CDR2 LQKENI come from the germline V gene. As DNA, the CDR3 is TGTGCCAGCTCACCACCGACACAGGGATGGAGGCCCTATAATTCACCCCTCCACTTT. Protein product: CASSPPTQGWRPYNSPLHF.

This clone showed up just a few times. The CDR3: CASSPKNRVTGELFF. CDR3 sequence (DNA): TGTGCCAGCAGCCCGAAAAACAGGGTCACCGGGGAGCTGTTTTTT. The rearrangement joins TRBV11-3 to TRBJ2-2; weak D call: TRBD1 (6 bases). Germline CDR1 is SGHNT and CDR2 is YENEEA. The CDR3 runs 15 residues. The V gene lost 5 bases and the J gene lost 4 bases, with 14 bases spanning the gap.

This clone was seen a handful of times. The rearrangement uses TRBV28 and TRBJ2-7, with 9 nucleotides matching TRBD1. CDR1 and CDR2 (germline): MDHEN, SYDVKM. The CDR3 is made up of 12 amino acids. V lost 8 bases to trimming and J lost 9 bases; unmatched junction nucleotides: 8. In nucleotides, the CDR3 is TGTGCCAGCTTAACAGGGGGCGCGGTGCAGTACTTC. It specifies CASLTGGAVQYF.

V usage is TRBV15 and J usage is TRBJ1-5, with 9 bases that match TRBD1. Germline V lookup: CDR1 LNHNV, CDR2 YYDKDF (reference sequence). The CDR3 covers 17 residues. V trimming: 3 bases; J trimming: 7 bases; junction bases outside the gene matches: 13. The CDR3 nucleotides are TGTGCCACCAGCAGCGCTCCGGGACAGGGAGCGTACCAGCCCCAGCATTTT. It codes for CATSSAPGQGAYQPQHF.

The CDR3 DNA sequence: TGTGCCAGCAGTAGGGCTGAGGGGGCAAGGACTGAAGCTTTCTTT. It translates to CASSRAEGARTEAFF. This chain joins TRBV7-3 and TRBJ1-1; 7 positions match TRBD1. Germline V lookup: CDR1 SGHTA, CDR2 FQGTGA. The V segment lost 6 bases and the J segment 5 bases; nucleotides outside the gene matches: 12. CDR3 length: 15 amino acids. The whole variable domain, remainder taken from reference TRBV7-3 and TRBJ1-1, is GAGVSQTPSNKVTEKGKYVELRCDPISGHTALYWYRQSLGQGPEFLIYFQGTGAADDSGLPNDRFFAVRPEGSVSTLKIQRTERGDSAVYLCASSRAEGARTEAFFGQGTRLTVV.

This chain's CDR3 is CASSGRAGKPGGSEKLFF. The DNA of the CDR3 is TGTGCCAGCAGTGGTCGGGCAGGGAAACCTGGAGGCAGTGAAAAACTGTTTTTT. The chain combines TRBV6-1 with TRBJ1-4; D might be TRBD1 (5 bases). CDR1 is MNHNS and CDR2 is SASEGT in the germline V gene. The CDR3 is 18 residues long. Deletions cut 4 bases from V and 7 bases from J, with 25 bases between.

This clone was detected only a few times. J is TRBJ1-2 and V is TRBV6-5; 7 nucleotides agree with TRBD1. The trim removed 10 bases at V and 0 bases at J, leaving 5 bases unmatched. This CDR3 comprises 13 residues. The germline V gene encodes CDR1 MNHEY and CDR2 SVGAGI. CDR3 in amino acids: CATRQGTNYGYTF. Written as DNA, the CDR3 is TGTGCCACTCGACAGGGTACTAACTATGGCTACACCTTC.

V is TRBV7-2 and J is TRBJ2-1; TRBD2 aligns across 11 bases. The V and J ends lost 3 bases and 7 bases, in that order; junction bases with no gene match: 5. Germline-derived CDR1 and CDR2 are SGHTA and FQGNSA. The CDR3 is made up of 15 amino acids. The CDR3 loop is CASSFQASGRNEQFF. The DNA for the CDR3 is TGTGCCAGCAGCTTTCAGGCTAGCGGGAGGAATGAGCAGTTCTTC.

This clone was recorded a few times. J is TRBJ2-2 and V is TRBV27; the D gene is possibly TRBD1 (6 bases). The V end lost 3 bases, the J end lost 7 bases, and 12 bases lay between the germline ends. CDR1 and CDR2 (germline): MNHEY, SMNVEV (reference sequence). The length of the CDR3 is 14 residues. The CDR3 sequence: CASSFAWGHGELFF. CDR3 DNA sequence: TGTGCCAGCAGTTTTGCTTGGGGGCACGGGGAGCTGTTTTTT.

The chain has TRBV28 and TRBJ1-2; possible D gene TRBD1, 6 bases. Germline V gives CDR1 MDHEN, CDR2 SYDVKM. The CDR3 sequence is 13 residues long. V was cut by 5 bases and J by 7 bases, with 14 bases left in between. The DNA for the CDR3 is TGTGCCAGCAGTGATAGGGGGAGTAGTGGCTACACCTTC. Its translation is CASSDRGSSGYTF.

The genes are TRBV28 and TRBJ1-5; TRBD1 agrees at 10 bases. Germline V gene lookup returns CDR1 MDHEN and CDR2 SYDVKM. The CDR3 consists of 16 residues. With 0 bases clipped from V and 7 bases from J, the junction kept 6 bases outside the gene matches. The CDR3 coding sequence is TGTGCCAGCAGTTTATGGACAGGGGGCGGTAACCAGCCCCAGCATTTT. Protein: CASSLWTGGGNQPQHF.

The chain employs TRBV11-2 and TRBJ2-3; tentatively, D is TRBD1 (6 bases). V lost 5 bases and J 4 bases, leaving 19 bases between the germline ends. This CDR3 is 16 amino acids long. The germline V gene has CDR1 SGHAT and CDR2 FQNNGV. The CDR3 DNA reads TGTGCCAGCAGCCGACGAGAGGACAGAACATCAGATACGCAGTATTTT. Translated: CASSRREDRTSDTQYF.

This clone was counted a few times. The chain employs TRBV4-3 and TRBJ1-3; D ambiguous. V lost 3 bases, J lost 2 bases, and 11 bases lay in between. From germline, CDR1 is LGHNA and CDR2 YSLEER. The CDR3 totals 15 residues. Here the CDR3 reads CASSQGRAAGNTIYF. The CDR3 DNA reads as TGCGCCAGCAGCCAGGGTCGGGCGGCTGGAAACACCATATATTTT.